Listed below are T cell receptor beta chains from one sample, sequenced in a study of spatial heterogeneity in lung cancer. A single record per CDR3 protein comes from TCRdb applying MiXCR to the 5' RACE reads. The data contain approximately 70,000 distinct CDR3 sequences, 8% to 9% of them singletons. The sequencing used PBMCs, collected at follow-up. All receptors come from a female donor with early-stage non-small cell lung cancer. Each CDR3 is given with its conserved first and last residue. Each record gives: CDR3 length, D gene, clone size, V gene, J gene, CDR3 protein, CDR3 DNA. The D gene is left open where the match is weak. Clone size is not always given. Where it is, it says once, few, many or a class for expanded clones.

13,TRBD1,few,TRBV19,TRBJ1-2,CASDDREHGGYTF,TGTGCCAGCGATGACAGGGAGCACGGTGGCTACACCTTC
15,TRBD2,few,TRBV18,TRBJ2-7,CASSPTSGAAYEQYF,TGTGCCAGCTCACCTACTAGCGGGGCTGCCTACGAGCAGTACTTC
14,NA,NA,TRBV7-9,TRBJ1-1,CASSLAGGNTEAFF,TGTGCCAGCAGCTTAGCTGGAGGGAACACTGAAGCTTTCTTT
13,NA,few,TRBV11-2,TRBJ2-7,CASSLGGGYEQYF,TGTGCCAGCAGCTTAGGTGGGGGTTACGAGCAGTACTTC
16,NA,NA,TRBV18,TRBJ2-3,CASSPPGTNFRDTQYF,TGTGCCAGCTCACCTCCCGGGACGAATTTCAGGGATACGCAGTATTTT
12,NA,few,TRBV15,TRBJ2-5,CATSRAQETQYF,TGTGCCACCAGCAGAGCCCAAGAGACCCAGTACTTC
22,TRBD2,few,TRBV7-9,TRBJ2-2,CASSPRRVLGLAGGEDTGELFF,TGTGCCAGCAGCCCCCGCCGGGTCCTGGGCCTAGCGGGAGGAGAAGACACCGGGGAGCTGTTTTTT
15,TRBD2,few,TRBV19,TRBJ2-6,CASSGRVSGANVLTF,TGTGCCAGCAGCGGGAGGGTGTCTGGGGCCAACGTCCTGACTTTC
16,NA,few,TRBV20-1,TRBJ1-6,CSARDLIASLNSPLHF,TGCAGTGCTAGAGACCTAATAGCGAGCCTTAATTCACCCCTCCACTTT
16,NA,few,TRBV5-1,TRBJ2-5,CASSPTGTPTQETQYF,TGCGCCAGCAGTCCCACAGGGACCCCAACCCAAGAGACCCAGTACTTC
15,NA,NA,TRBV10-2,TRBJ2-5,CASNETQILQETQYF,TGCGCCAGCAATGAGACACAGATACTACAAGAGACCCAGTACTTC
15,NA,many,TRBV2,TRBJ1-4,CASSGPGGGNEKLFF,TGTGCCAGCAGTGGGCCGGGCGGGGGAAATGAAAAACTGTTTTTT
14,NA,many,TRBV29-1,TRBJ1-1,CSVGGREGTTEAFF,TGCAGCGTTGGTGGGAGGGAAGGAACAACTGAAGCTTTCTTT
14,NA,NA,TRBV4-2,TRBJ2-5,CASRETSGPETQYF,TGTGCCAGCAGGGAGACTAGTGGGCCAGAGACCCAGTACTTC
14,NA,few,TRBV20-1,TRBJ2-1,CSAESGMGHNEQFF,TGCAGTGCTGAATCAGGGATGGGGCACAATGAGCAGTTCTTC
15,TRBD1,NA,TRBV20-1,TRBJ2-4,CSASPRDREIGIQYF,TGCAGTGCTAGCCCCCGGGACAGGGAAATTGGCATTCAGTACTTC
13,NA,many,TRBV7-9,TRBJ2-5,CASSPNPKETQYF,TGTGCCAGCAGCCCGAACCCGAAAGAGACCCAGTACTTC
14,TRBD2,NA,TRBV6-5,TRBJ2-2,CASWTSDHTGELFF,TGTGCCAGTTGGACTAGCGATCACACCGGGGAGCTGTTTTTT
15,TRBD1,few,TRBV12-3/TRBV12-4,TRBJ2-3,CASSLGDRETDTQYF,TGTGCCAGCAGTTTAGGGGACAGGGAGACAGATACGCAGTATTTT
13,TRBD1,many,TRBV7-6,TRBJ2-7,CASSLGTGAEQYF,TGTGCCAGCAGCTTAGGGACAGGGGCCGAGCAGTACTTC
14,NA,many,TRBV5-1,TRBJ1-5,CASSAGQLGQPQHF,TGCGCCAGCAGCGCCGGACAGCTGGGCCAGCCCCAGCATTTT
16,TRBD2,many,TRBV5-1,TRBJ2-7,CASSQSTSGVSYEQYF,TGCGCCAGCAGCCAGTCGACTAGCGGGGTCTCCTACGAGCAGTACTTC
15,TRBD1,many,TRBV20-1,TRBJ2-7,CSACRAGTGCGQQYF,TGCAGTGCTTGTAGGGCCGGGACAGGCTGTGGACAGCAGTACTTC
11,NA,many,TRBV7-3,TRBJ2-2,CASWGTGELFF,TGTGCCAGCTGGGGCACCGGGGAGCTGTTTTTT
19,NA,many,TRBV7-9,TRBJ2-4,CASSPSKGVTGPGKNIQYF,TGTGCCAGCAGCCCCAGTAAGGGGGTTACCGGGCCAGGCAAAAACATTCAGTACTTC
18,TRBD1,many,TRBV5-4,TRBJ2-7,CASATGPSRGTISYEQYF,TGTGCCAGCGCGACAGGGCCCTCTCGAGGGACCATTTCCTACGAGCAGTACTTC
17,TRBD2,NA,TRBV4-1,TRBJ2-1,CASSQDGAGRGYNEQFF,TGCGCCAGCAGCCAAGATGGAGCCGGGAGGGGCTACAATGAGCAGTTCTTC
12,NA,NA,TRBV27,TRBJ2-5,CATQSSGETQYF,TGTGCCACCCAATCTTCGGGAGAGACCCAGTACTTC
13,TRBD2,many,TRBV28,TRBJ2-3,CASSAGATDTQYF,TGTGCCAGCAGCGCGGGAGCTACAGATACGCAGTATTTT
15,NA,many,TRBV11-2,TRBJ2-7,CASSLAVATGDEQYF,TGTGCCAGCAGCTTAGCGGTCGCGACCGGAGACGAGCAGTACTTC
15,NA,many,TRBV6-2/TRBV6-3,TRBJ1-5,CASSQMWLGDQPQHF,TGTGCCAGCAGTCAGATGTGGTTGGGAGATCAGCCCCAGCATTTT
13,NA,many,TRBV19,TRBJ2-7,CASSSTGGDEQYF,TGTGCCAGTAGTTCCACAGGGGGGGACGAGCAGTACTTC
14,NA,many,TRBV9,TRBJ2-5,CASSISGGQETQYF,TGTGCCAGCAGCATCAGCGGAGGGCAAGAGACCCAGTACTTC
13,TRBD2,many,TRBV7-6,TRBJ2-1,CASSDKRENEQFF,TGTGCCAGCAGCGACAAGCGGGAGAATGAGCAGTTCTTC
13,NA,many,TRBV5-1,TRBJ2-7,CASSLAGFYEQYF,TGCGCCAGCAGCTTGGCGGGTTTCTACGAGCAGTACTTC
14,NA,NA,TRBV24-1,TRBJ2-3,CATSDLAPGETQYF,TGTGCCACCAGTGATTTGGCCCCCGGGGAGACGCAGTATTTT
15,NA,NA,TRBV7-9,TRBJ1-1,CASRPYGEPATEAFF,TGTGCCAGCAGACCCTACGGGGAGCCGGCCACTGAAGCTTTCTTT
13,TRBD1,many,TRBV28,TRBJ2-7,CASKPGGSYEQYF,TGTGCCAGCAAACCAGGGGGCTCCTACGAGCAGTACTTC
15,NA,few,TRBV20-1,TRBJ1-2,CSASSRDTPGYGYTF,TGCAGTGCTAGCTCCCGGGACACCCCGGGCTATGGCTACACCTTC
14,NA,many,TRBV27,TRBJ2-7,CASSLGRGRFKQYF,TGTGCCAGCAGCCTAGGGCGGGGGCGCTTTAAGCAGTACTTC
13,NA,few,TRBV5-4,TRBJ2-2,CASSLGGFGELFF,TGTGCCAGCAGCTTGGGCGGGTTCGGGGAGCTGTTTTTT
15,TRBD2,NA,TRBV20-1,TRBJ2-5,CSAISPSGSGETQYF,TGCAGTGCTATATCCCCGAGCGGGAGTGGAGAGACCCAGTACTTC
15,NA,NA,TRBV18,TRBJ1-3,CASSPPAGDGNTIYF,TGTGCCAGCTCACCACCCGCAGGGGACGGAAACACCATATATTTT
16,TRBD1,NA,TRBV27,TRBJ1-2,CASSFISGGNYYGYTF,TGTGCCAGCAGTTTCATTTCAGGGGGCAATTACTATGGCTACACCTTC
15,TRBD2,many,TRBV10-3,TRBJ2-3,CAIRTREGRSDTQYF,TGTGCCATCAGAACTCGGGAGGGCCGGTCAGATACGCAGTATTTT
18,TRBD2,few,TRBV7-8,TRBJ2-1,CASSSGLKREEDYNEQFF,TGTGCCAGCAGCTCGGGGTTAAAGCGGGAGGAGGACTACAATGAGCAGTTCTTC
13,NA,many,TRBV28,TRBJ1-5,CASINRVNQPQHF,TGTGCCAGCATTAACAGGGTAAATCAGCCCCAGCATTTT
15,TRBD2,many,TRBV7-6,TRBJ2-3,CASSSSGRVTDTQYF,TGTGCCAGCAGTTCTAGCGGGAGGGTTACAGATACGCAGTATTTT
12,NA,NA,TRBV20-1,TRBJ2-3,CSAEGLADTQYF,TGCAGTGCTGAGGGTTTAGCAGATACGCAGTATTTT
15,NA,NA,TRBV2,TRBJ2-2,CASSQQGSGAGELFF,TGTGCCAGCAGTCAACAGGGCAGTGGGGCCGGGGAGCTGTTTTTT
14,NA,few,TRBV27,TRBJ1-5,CASSPRQAHQPQHF,TGTGCCAGCAGTCCCCGACAGGCCCATCAGCCCCAGCATTTT